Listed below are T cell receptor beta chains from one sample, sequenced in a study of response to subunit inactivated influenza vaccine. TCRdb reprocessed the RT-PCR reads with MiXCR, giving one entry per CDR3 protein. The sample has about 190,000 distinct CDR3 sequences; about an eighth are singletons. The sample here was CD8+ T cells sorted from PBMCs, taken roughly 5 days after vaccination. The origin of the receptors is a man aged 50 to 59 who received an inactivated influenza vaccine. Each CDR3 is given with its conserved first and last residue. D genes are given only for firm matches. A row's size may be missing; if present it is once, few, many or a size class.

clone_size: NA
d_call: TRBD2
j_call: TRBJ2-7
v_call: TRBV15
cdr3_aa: CATSRGGGEGYYEQYF
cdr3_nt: TGTGCCACCAGCAGAGGGGGAGGGGAGGGATACTACGAGCAGTACTTC

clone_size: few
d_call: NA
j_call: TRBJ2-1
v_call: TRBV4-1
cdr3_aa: CASSQARFSGSYNEQFF
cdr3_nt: TGCGCCAGCAGCCAAGCGCGGTTTTCGGGGTCCTACAATGAGCAGTTCTTC

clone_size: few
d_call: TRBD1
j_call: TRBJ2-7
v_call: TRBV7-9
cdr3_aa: CASSQGQGWAYEQYF
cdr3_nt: TGTGCCAGCAGCCAAGGACAGGGTTGGGCGTACGAGCAGTACTTC

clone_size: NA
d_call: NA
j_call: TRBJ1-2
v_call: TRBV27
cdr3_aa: CASSYGRNYGYTF
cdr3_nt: TGTGCCAGCAGTTACGGGAGGAACTATGGCTACACCTTC

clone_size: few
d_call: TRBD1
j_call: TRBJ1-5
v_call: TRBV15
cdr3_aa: CATSREGQGNQPQHF
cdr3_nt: TGTGCCACCAGCAGAGAGGGACAGGGAAATCAGCCCCAGCATTTT

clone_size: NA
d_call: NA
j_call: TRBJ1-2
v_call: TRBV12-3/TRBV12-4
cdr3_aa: CASRGLTNLYGYTF
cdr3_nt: TGTGCCAGCAGGGGACTGACGAATCTATATGGCTACACCTTC

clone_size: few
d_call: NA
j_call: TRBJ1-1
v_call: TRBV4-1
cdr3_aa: CASSQGGSAVTNTEAFF
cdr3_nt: TGCGCCAGCAGCCAAGGAGGCTCGGCGGTCACGAACACTGAAGCTTTCTTT

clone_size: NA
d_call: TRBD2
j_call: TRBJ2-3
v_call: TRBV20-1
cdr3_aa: CSARANLIGTSGNTASTDTQYF
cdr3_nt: TGCAGTGCTAGAGCGAACCTCATCGGGACTAGCGGAAATACTGCTAGCACAGATACGCAGTATTTT

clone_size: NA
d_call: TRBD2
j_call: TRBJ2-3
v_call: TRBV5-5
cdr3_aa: CASTPGGGGSTDTQYF
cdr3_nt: TGTGCCAGCACCCCGGGGGGTGGCGGGAGCACAGATACGCAGTATTTT

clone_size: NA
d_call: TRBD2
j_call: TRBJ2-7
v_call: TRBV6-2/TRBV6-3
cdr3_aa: CASSLWEGLSYEQYF
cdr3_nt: TGTGCCAGCAGTTTATGGGAGGGACTAAGCTACGAGCAGTACTTC

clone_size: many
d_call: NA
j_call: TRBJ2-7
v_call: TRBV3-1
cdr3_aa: CASSQDWTVFNEQYF
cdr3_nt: TGTGCCAGCAGCCAAGACTGGACTGTGTTTAACGAGCAGTACTTC

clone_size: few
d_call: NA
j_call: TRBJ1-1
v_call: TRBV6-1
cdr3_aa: CASTLHREEGSTEAFF
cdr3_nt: TGTGCCAGCACCCTGCACAGGGAAGAGGGGTCCACTGAAGCTTTCTTT

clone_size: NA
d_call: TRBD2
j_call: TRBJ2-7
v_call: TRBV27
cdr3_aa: CASSLTGTSGIYEQYF
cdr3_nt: TGTGCCAGCAGTTTAACCGGGACTAGCGGGATTTACGAGCAGTACTTC

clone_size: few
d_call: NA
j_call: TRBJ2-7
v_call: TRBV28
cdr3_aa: CASSFQQGGEQYF
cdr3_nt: TGTGCCAGCAGTTTTCAACAGGGTGGTGAGCAGTACTTC

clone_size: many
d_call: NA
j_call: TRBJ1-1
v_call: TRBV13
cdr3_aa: CASSLTRDLWDTEAFF
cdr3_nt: TGTGCCAGCAGCCTAACCAGGGATTTATGGGACACTGAAGCTTTCTTT

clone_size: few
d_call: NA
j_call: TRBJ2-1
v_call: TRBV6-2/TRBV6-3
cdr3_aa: CASRPPQSSYNEQFF
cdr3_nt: TGTGCCAGCAGGCCTCCCCAGAGCTCCTACAATGAGCAGTTCTTC

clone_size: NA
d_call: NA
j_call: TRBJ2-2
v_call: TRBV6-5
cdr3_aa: CASSFYLAGSGTGELFF
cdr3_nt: TGTGCCAGCAGTTTTTATCTGGCAGGGTCGGGCACCGGGGAGCTGTTTTTT